Below are 10 T cell receptor beta chains sequenced from a single sample in a study of blood T cells in healthy people across ages. Combining a sample-barcoded 5' primer with a J-beta primer mix, a second PCR ran for roughly 7 to 12 cycles. TCRdb re-analysed the 5' RACE reads in MiXCR, keeping a single row per CDR3 protein. The sample includes nearly 800,000 distinct CDR3 sequences, 56% of them seen just once. The sequenced sample was blood. All receptors derive from a man aged 40-55 years in good health.

This clonotype has a handful of counts. V gene TRBV3-1 combines with J gene TRBJ1-5; D is unclear. This CDR3 comprises 14 residues. Per the germline V gene, CDR1 is LGHDT and CDR2 is YNNKEL (reference sequence). Between the trimmed V and J ends, which lost 2 bases and 7 bases, there was a span of 12 bases. CDR3 DNA: TGTGCCAGCAGCCAATCTGGGGTGGGGCAGCCCCAGCATTTT. It specifies CASSQSGVGQPQHF.

This clonotype was seen a handful of times. V gene TRBV28 combines with J gene TRBJ2-5; D is unresolved. The germline V gene encodes CDR1 MDHEN and CDR2 SYDVKM. CDR3 length equals 14 residues. V was shortened by 6 bases and J by 5 bases, with 16 bases between the two germline ends. The CDR3 DNA reads as TGTGCCAGCAGCCCCTCGTCAGGAAGGGAGACCCAGTACTTC. Protein product: CASSPSSGRETQYF.

The chain joins TRBV7-3 to TRBJ2-7; 10 nucleotides align to TRBD1. Trimming at V came to 5 bases and at J to 7 bases, leaving 11 bases not matched to a gene. Germline V gene sequence: CDR1 SGHTA, CDR2 FQGTGA. The CDR3 is 15 amino acids. CDR3: CASSTDRGSYNEQYF. In nucleotides, the CDR3 is TGTGCCAGCAGCACGGACAGGGGGAGCTACAATGAGCAGTACTTC. Complete variable domain (other parts from reference TRBV7-3 and TRBJ2-7): GAGVSQTPSNKVTEKGKYVELRCDPISGHTALYWYRQSLGQGPEFLIYFQGTGAADDSGLPNDRFFAVRPEGSVSTLKIQRTERGDSAVYLCASSTDRGSYNEQYFGPGTRLTVT.

This chain links TRBV20-1 with TRBJ2-7; D is undetermined. The CDR3 contains 13 residues. The germline V and J ends were trimmed by 3 bases and 5 bases, with 14 bases remaining between them. Germline CDR1 DFQATT, CDR2 SNEGSKA (reference sequence). The CDR3 spells CSARVVASDEQYF. The CDR3 DNA sequence: TGCAGTGCTAGGGTCGTGGCATCTGACGAGCAGTACTTC.

V usage is TRBV5-1 and J usage is TRBJ2-5; D is possibly TRBD2 (5 bases). The CDR3 spans 13 residues. The V and J ends lost 4 bases and 7 bases respectively, with 14 bases between them. In germline, CDR1 is SGHRS, CDR2 YFSETQ. Here the CDR3 reads CASSAEGSRTQYF. The CDR3 bases are TGCGCCAGCAGCGCAGAAGGGAGCAGGACCCAGTACTTC.

This chain uses TRBV12-3 or TRBV12-4 with TRBJ2-3; D might be TRBD2 (5 bases). V lost 1 base to trimming and J lost 4 bases, with 12 bases between them. This CDR3 has 15 residues. DNA for the CDR3: TGTGCCAGCAGTTTAGACGGGATGGGTTCAGATACGCAGTATTTT. Translated: CASSLDGMGSDTQYF.

The genes are TRBV9 and TRBJ2-2, with D hard to call. V lost 4 bases and J 6 bases, leaving 4 bases between the germline ends. The CDR3 runs to 11 residues. Germline loops: CDR1 SGDLS, CDR2 YYNGEE. The CDR3 reads CASSRSGELFF. In nucleotides, the CDR3 is TGTGCCAGCAGCCGTTCCGGGGAGCTGTTTTTT.

The chain employs TRBV5-1 and TRBJ2-3; 7 bases are a match to TRBD2. Germline-derived CDR1 and CDR2 are SGHRS and YFSETQ. V dropped 0 bases and J dropped 3; count of bases not matched to a gene: 4. The CDR3 is made up of 15 amino acids. CDR3 DNA: TGCGCCAGCAGCTTGGCCGTGGGGGGGACAGATACGCAGTATTTT. It encodes CASSLAVGGTDTQYF.

V gene TRBV6-6 combines with J gene TRBJ1-2; TRBD1 matches at 9 bases. CDR1 MNHNY and CDR2 SVGAGI come from the germline V gene (reference sequence). After removal of 2 bases from V and 8 bases from J, the junction contained 15 bases not matched to a gene. There are 17 residues in the CDR3. The CDR3 sequence is CASSYGTGKPSSSGYTF. Written as DNA, the CDR3 is TGTGCCAGCAGTTACGGGACAGGGAAACCATCTTCTAGCGGCTACACCTTC.

This chain uses TRBV9 with TRBJ1-1; D is uncertain. Germline V gives CDR1 SGDLS, CDR2 YYNGEE. The CDR3 covers 13 residues. Trimming shortened V by 0 bases and J by 3 bases, and 6 bases separated the two germline ends. The CDR3 protein is CASSVAPDTEAFF. In nucleotides, the CDR3 is TGTGCCAGCAGCGTAGCTCCGGACACTGAAGCTTTCTTT.